This T cell receptor (beta chain) was found in a study of blood T cell repertoires in COVID-19. Living in 24 US areas, the participants were between about 18 and 90 years of age. TCRdb keeps only in-frame clones here, not all; method: immunoSEQ multiplex PCR. The sample holds approximately 330,000 clones, roughly 85% seen once. This clonotype originated in a woman aged 40 to 50 with acute COVID-19. The sample was PBMCs or T cells enriched from blood (not recorded which).

The CDR3 here is CASSHTGQDQETQYF. In nucleotides, the CDR3 is TGTGCCAGCAGCCATACGGGACAGGACCAAGAGACCCAGTACTTC. V and J are TRBV7-9 and TRBJ2-5; 8 nucleotides agree with TRBD1. This CDR3 is built from 15 residues. Unmatched junction bases numbered 5, after V lost 5 bases and J lost 0 bases. CDR1 is SEHNR and CDR2 is FQNEAQ in the germline V gene (reference sequence).